The following is a TCR beta chain sequence with its context. As yet, its antigen is unknown. V gave up 5 bases and J gave up 7 bases, with 20 bases separating them. The CDR3 has 15 residues. Germline loops: CDR1 MNHEY, CDR2 SMNVEV (reference sequence). This PCR relied on a set of 60 Vbeta primers and 13 Jbeta primers. Assay used: immunoSEQ multiplex PCR; TCRdb lists only in-frame clones, some missing. The sample shows 150,000 to 250,000 clones, around 85% of them seen only once. This specimen comes from a study of cytomegalovirus exposure and HLA in healthy donors. Overall study context: The study's early data release held roughly 91 million unique TCRs from HLA-typed donors.

Study-wide results and limits: Trimming of TCR beta V- and J-genes showed a link, identified in a later analysis, to a missense DCLRE1C variant.

The chain uses TRBV27 and TRBJ1-2; D possibly corresponds to TRBD1 (5 bases). The sequenced sample was PBMCs. This clonotype was obtained from a woman aged 45-65 years in good health and CMV-seronegative. DNA of the CDR3: TGTGCCAGCAGTCGATTAGTTGGAGGGGTGGGTGGCTACACCTTC. This gives the protein CASSRLVGGVGGYTF.